This is a list of T cell receptor beta chains from one sample in a study of blood T cell repertoires in COVID-19. Using immunoSEQ multiplex PCR, the repertoire was profiled, and TCRdb retains in-frame clones only, with some absent. The sample carries about 140,000 clones, around nine tenths recorded once. Sequenced sample: peripheral blood. These receptor sequences come from a woman aged 50 to 60 with acute or convalescent COVID-19. CDR3s include the opening cysteine and the closing phenylalanine or tryptophan. The order of the fields is J gene, V gene, D gene, CDR3 length, clone size, CDR3 DNA, CDR3 protein. A D gene is named only where the DNA matches it firmly. Expanded clones are given a class, and other clones once, few, many or no size at all.

TRBJ1-4	TRBV7-2	-	13	-	TGTGCCAGCAGCTTACCGTCCCCTGAAAAACTGTTTTTT	CASSLPSPEKLFF
TRBJ1-4	TRBV6-5	TRBD1	15	-	TGTGCCAGCAGGACCGCCGGGACAGGGACTGAAAAACTGTTTTTT	CASRTAGTGTEKLFF
TRBJ2-5	TRBV29-1	-	13	-	TGCAGCGTTGGGCAACTAGCCCTAGAGACCCAGTACTTC	CSVGQLALETQYF
TRBJ2-7	TRBV20-1	-	12	-	TGCAGTGCTAGTCGGGAGCGGAGCGAGCAGTACTTC	CSASRERSEQYF
TRBJ2-5	TRBV6-6	TRBD2	15	-	TGTGCCAGCAGTGCCGATGGAGCGGGGGGGGAGACCCAGTACTTC	CASSADGAGGETQYF
TRBJ1-2	TRBV4-2	-	15	-	TGTGCCAGCAGCCAACTCCGGGACACGAACTATGGCTACACCTTC	CASSQLRDTNYGYTF
TRBJ1-1	TRBV3-1/TRBV3-2	-	14	-	TGTGCCAGCAGCCAAGGTTATTTCGGGGCTGAAGCTTTCTTT	CASSQGYFGAEAFF
TRBJ2-7	TRBV5-6	TRBD2	18	-	TGTGCCAGCAGCGCCCTAGGCCCAGCTAGCGGGAGACCCTACGAGCAGTACTTC	CASSALGPASGRPYEQYF
TRBJ1-4	TRBV27	-	15	-	TGTGCCAGCAGTTTATCGTGGCAGGGAGGTGAAAAACTGTTTTTT	CASSLSWQGGEKLFF
TRBJ1-2	TRBV6-5	-	14	-	TGTGCCAGCAGTTACGGGCAGGAGGGCTATGGCTACACCTTC	CASSYGQEGYGYTF
TRBJ1-2	TRBV6-5	-	13	-	TGTGCCAGCAGTTCTCCGCGGGGCGGTGGCTACACCTTC	CASSSPRGGGYTF
TRBJ2-2	TRBV7-9	TRBD1	16	once	TGTGCCAGCAGCCGCAGGGGACAGGGGGTTACCGGGGAGCTGTTTTTT	CASSRRGQGVTGELFF
TRBJ1-1	TRBV5-1	TRBD1	14	-	TGCGCCAGCAGCTCGACAGGGTTGAACACTGAAGCTTTCTTT	CASSSTGLNTEAFF
TRBJ2-1	TRBV5-6	-	13	-	TGTGCCAGCAGCTTGTCCAGATACAATGAGCAGTTCTTC	CASSLSRYNEQFF
TRBJ2-3	TRBV6-4	TRBD2	18	-	TGTGCCAGCAGTGACTCGAGGGCTAGCGGGGGCCTCACAGATACGCAGTATTTT	CASSDSRASGGLTDTQYF
TRBJ1-4	TRBV3-1/TRBV3-2	-	15	-	TGTGCCAGCAGCCCTAGGCAGGGGACTAATGAAAAACTGTTTTTT	CASSPRQGTNEKLFF
TRBJ1-4	TRBV6-5	-	13	-	TGTGCCAGCAGTTACGGGAGGCGTGAAAAACTGTTTTTT	CASSYGRREKLFF
TRBJ2-7	TRBV15	TRBD2	15	-	TGTGCCACCAGCAGAGATCAATGGGCGGGAGGGGAGCAGTACTTC	CATSRDQWAGGEQYF
TRBJ1-3	TRBV6-5	-	10	-	TGTGCCAGCAGCCATAACACCATATATTTT	CASSHNTIYF
TRBJ1-1	TRBV19	-	13	-	TGTGCCAGTAGTATTAACGGTAGAACTGAAGCTTTCTTT	CASSINGRTEAFF